Listed below are T cell receptor beta chains from one sample, sequenced in a study of radiation and T cells in renal cell carcinoma. Profiled with immunoSEQ multiplex PCR; TCRdb holds only in-frame clones, not every one. The sample lists 150,000 to 180,000 clones; over 80% were seen once. Material: blood, obtained from a patient whose treatment included radiotherapy and nephrectomy. The receptors come from a woman aged 50 to 60 with renal cell carcinoma. Both conserved end residues are part of each CDR3. A D gene is named only where the DNA matches it firmly.

v_call	d_call	j_call	cdr3_length	cdr3_nt	cdr3_aa
TRBV6-6	TRBD1	TRBJ1-5	15	TGTGCCAGCAGTTTGGGCGGGACAGGGGTTCGACCCCAGCATTTT	CASSLGGTGVRPQHF
TRBV11-2	TRBD2	TRBJ2-2	15	TGTGCCAGCAGTTGGGGACTAGCGGCCACCGGGGAGCTGTTTTTT	CASSWGLAATGELFF
TRBV5-1	.	TRBJ1-5	16	TGCGCCAGCAGCTTGGAGGTGGACGGACGCAATCAGCCCCAGCATTTT	CASSLEVDGRNQPQHF
TRBV28	.	TRBJ1-2	11	TGTGCCAGCAGCAGTGACTATGGCTACACCTTC	CASSSDYGYTF
TRBV9	.	TRBJ2-3	15	TGTGCCAGCAGCGTAGATGGGGGGGCGCCGGATACGCAGTATTTT	CASSVDGGAPDTQYF
TRBV27	.	TRBJ1-1	15	TGTGCCAGCAGTTTGGACCCCCGGGGGTACACTGAAGCTTTCTTT	CASSLDPRGYTEAFF
TRBV11-2	TRBD1	TRBJ1-5	18	TGTGCCAGCAGCTCTCCCGACAGGGTTCTACCTTCCAATCAGCCCCAGCATTTT	CASSSPDRVLPSNQPQHF
TRBV5-4	.	TRBJ1-1	14	TGTGCCAGCAGCTATACTAGGGGGGAGTTGGTTGCTTTCTTT	CASSYTRGELVAFF
TRBV18	.	TRBJ2-5	12	TGTGCCAGCTCACCATTACAAGAGACCCAGTACTTC	CASSPLQETQYF
TRBV10-1	TRBD2	TRBJ2-5	17	TGCGCCAGCAGTGAGGGACTAGCGGGGGCTTCACAAGAGACCCAGTACTTC	CASSEGLAGASQETQYF